This T cell receptor (beta chain) was observed in a study of shared clonotypes between healthy human individuals. Germline CDR1 WNHNN, CDR2 SYGVQD (reference sequence). V was clipped by 3 bases and J by 7 bases, with 10 bases between them. This CDR3 contains 12 residues. Profiled with immunoSEQ multiplex PCR; TCRdb holds only in-frame clones, not every one. The data show about 1,800,000 clones, about 94% seen once. CD8 cells classed as naive were CD45RO-negative and positively selected for CCR7, excluding terminally differentiated effector memory CD45RA+ cells. The receptor's source is a man aged 18 to 30 in good health. V and J are TRBV10-1 and TRBJ2-7; no clear D. Specimen: naive CD8+ T cells sorted from blood. CDR3 nucleotides: TGCGCCAGCAGTGACCCTTTTTCTGAGCAGTACTTC. Translation: CASSDPFSEQYF.